Each of the 28 T cell receptor beta chains below was sequenced from the same sample in a study of beta chain features in type 1 diabetes listed by TCRdb under 2018. General conclusions and limits of the study: A moderate but significant shortening of TCRB CDR3 length was observed in type 1 diabetes patients in all four CD4+ subsets.

Their antigen targets remain unknown. Preparation of the library involved the immunoSEQ multiplex PCR assay. All of the isolated RNA was reverse transcribed with the High Capacity cDNA Reverse Transcription Kit, so expressed TCRB transcripts were sequenced. Sourced from immuneACCESS, this table was stored by TCRdb with only in-frame sequences that have V and J called. A share of the clones is absent; for the studies checked, an unresolved V gene accounts for under half, and the remainder has no known explanation. The sample table records hundreds of thousands of clones; around an eighth of these occur just once. The leading ten clones occupy around 0.04% of the sample. Specimen: naive CD4+ T cells from blood. Per the publication, the cell subset or site label means: true naive CD4+ T cells. These receptors were obtained from a man aged 18 to 29 with type 1 diabetes.

The gene calls are TRBV14 and TRBJ2-5; perhaps TRBD1 as D (5 bases). Trimming removed 3 bases from V and 4 bases from J, with 9 bases in between. CDR3 length: 13 residues. Germline CDR1 and CDR2: SGHDN and FVKESK. The CDR3: CASSQWGGETQYF. The DNA for the CDR3 is TGTGCCAGCAGCCAGTGGGGCGGAGAGACCCAGTACTTC.

CDR3 residues: CAIATDSGTEAFF. In DNA form, the CDR3 reads TGTGCCATCGCCACGGATTCCGGCACTGAAGCTTTCTTT. The chain uses TRBV6-1 and TRBJ1-1; D gene ambiguous. CDR1 and CDR2 from the germline V gene are MNHNS and SASEGT. V was cut by 10 bases and J by 4 bases, with 16 bases left in between. This CDR3 comprises 13 residues.

This clone showed up many times. The genes are TRBV2 and TRBJ1-5; TRBD1 agrees at 7 bases. The V and J ends lost 5 bases and 2 bases, in that order; junction bases with no gene match: 3. Germline loops: CDR1 SNHLY, CDR2 FYNNEI. The CDR3 runs 14 residues. The CDR3 DNA is TGTGCCAGCAGTTCCGACAGGGGCAATCAGCCCCAGCATTTT. Its protein is CASSSDRGNQPQHF.

The V gene is TRBV11-2, the J gene TRBJ2-2, with a weak D call TRBD1 (6 bases). The V gene lost 4 bases and the J gene lost 6 bases, with 15 bases spanning the gap. Looked up from germline, CDR1 is SGHAT and CDR2 is FQNNGV. This CDR3 is built from 15 residues. The CDR3 loop is CASSSRLKGAGELFF. The DNA for the CDR3 is TGTGCCAGCAGCTCCCGACTAAAGGGGGCCGGGGAGCTGTTTTTT. The whole variable domain, remainder taken from reference TRBV11-2 and TRBJ2-2, is EAGVAQSPRYKIIEKRQSVAFWCNPISGHATLYWYQQILGQGPKLLIQFQNNGVVDDSQLPKDRFSAERLKGVDSTLKIQPAKLEDSAVYLCASSSRLKGAGELFFGEGSRLTVL.

This clone has a handful of counts. Other DNA sequences in this sample translate to the same CDR3. V is TRBV11-1 and J is TRBJ2-5, with 7 bases lining up with TRBD1. Germline CDR1 is SGHAT and CDR2 is FQDESV (reference sequence). The V segment lost 5 bases and the J segment 1 base; nucleotides outside the gene matches: 4. The CDR3 length is 14 residues. The CDR3 DNA is TGTGCCAGCAGCCCTGGACAGGCCCAAGAGACCCAGTACTTC. It translates to CASSPGQAQETQYF.

CDR3: CASSLGQGEYGYTF. CDR3 sequence (DNA): TGCGCCAGCAGCTTAGGACAGGGGGAGTATGGCTACACCTTC. The rearrangement joins TRBV4-1 to TRBJ1-2; 10 positions agree with TRBD1. Germline-derived CDR1 and CDR2 are MGHRA and YSYEKL. The CDR3 covers 14 residues. After removal of 5 bases from V and 5 bases from J, the junction contained 5 bases not matched to a gene.

This clone was seen a few times. The CDR3 here is CASSLPRGGDTQYF. The CDR3 DNA reads TGTGCCAGCAGCCTTCCGCGAGGGGGGGATACGCAGTATTTT. The rearrangement joins TRBV2 to TRBJ2-3; perhaps D is TRBD1 or TRBD2 (6 bases each). Germline assignment: CDR1 SNHLY and CDR2 FYNNEI. The CDR3 has 14 residues. Trimming pared 6 bases from V and 6 bases from J, leaving 16 bases between.

This chain links TRBV25-1 with TRBJ2-3, with 7 bases fitting TRBD1. The germline V gene has CDR1 MGHDK and CDR2 SYGVNS. The ends lost 2 bases at V and 4 bases at J; junction bases unmatched: 3. The length of the CDR3 is 14 residues. The CDR3 bases are TGTGCCAGCAGTGAACCGACAGGGCCAGATACGCAGTATTTT. It codes for CASSEPTGPDTQYF.

This chain uses TRBV15 with TRBJ2-7; D is possibly TRBD2 (6 bases). Trimming cost V 1 base and J 4 bases, with 14 bases left between them. This CDR3 has 15 amino acids. Germline CDR1 LNHNV, CDR2 YYDKDF (reference sequence). CDR3 in DNA: TGTGCCACCAGCAGAGGAGGAGGGGAACGTTACGAGCAGTACTTC. Encoded protein: CATSRGGGERYEQYF.

This clone was seen a handful of times. The chain joins TRBV7-2 to TRBJ2-2; D is possibly TRBD1 (5 bases). In germline, CDR1 is SGHTA, CDR2 FQGNSA. CDR3 size: 17 residues. The V end was cut by 3 bases, the J end by 0 bases, with 14 bases between. The CDR3 protein is CASSFLHRSPNTGELFF. The CDR3 DNA reads as TGTGCCAGCAGCTTCCTGCACAGGTCCCCGAACACCGGGGAGCTGTTTTTT.

This chain joins TRBV7-9 and TRBJ1-4, with D possibly TRBD1 on 5 matching bases. Per germline, CDR1 SEHNR and CDR2 FQNEAQ (reference sequence). The CDR3 contains 18 residues. Trimming removed 4 bases at V and 2 bases at J, with 20 bases between. The CDR3 bases are TGTGCCAGCAGCTCCAGGGACCGGGGAGAGATGACTAATGAAAAACTGTTTTTT. Its protein is CASSSRDRGEMTNEKLFF. Full variable domain (outside the CDR3, taken from reference TRBV7-9 and TRBJ1-4): DTGVSQNPRHKITKRGQNVTFRCDPISEHNRLYWYRQTLGQGPEFLTYFQNEAQLEKSRLLSDRFSAERPKGSFSTLEIQRTEQGDSAMYLCASSSRDRGEMTNEKLFFGSGTQLSVL.

The chain is built from TRBV7-9 and TRBJ1-2, with D uncertain. This CDR3 contains 15 residues. Trimming stripped 6 bases from V and 2 bases from J, with 16 bases between. Germline values: CDR1 SEHNR, CDR2 FQNEAQ (reference sequence). This CDR3 is CASSYGPHENYGYTF. Written as DNA, the CDR3 is TGTGCCAGCAGTTACGGGCCCCACGAAAACTATGGCTACACCTTC.

The chain uses TRBV4-2 and TRBJ2-5, with 12 bases aligning to TRBD2. The end of the DNA aligns better with TRBJ2-7, so the J call may be wrong. CDR1 is LGHNA, CDR2 YNFKEQ, per germline. There are 15 residues in the CDR3. The CDR3 is CASSQGLAGAYEQYF. DNA of the CDR3: TGTGCCAGCAGCCAAGGACTAGCGGGAGCCTACGAGCAGTACTTC.

A word on this clone: This specimen includes other DNA sequences encoding the same CDR3. The chain joins TRBV4-3 to TRBJ2-5; TRBD2 is a possible D gene (5 bases). The CDR3 loop spans 13 amino acids. Trimming removed 0 bases from V and 5 bases from J, with 7 bases in between. Germline CDR1 is LGHNA and CDR2 is YSLEER. This CDR3 reads CASSQDRRETQYF. The CDR3 region has the DNA TGCGCCAGCAGCCAAGATCGGAGGGAGACCCAGTACTTC.

This clone was recorded a few times. This chain joins TRBV7-9 and TRBJ2-1; weak D call: TRBD2 (6 bases). Deletions cut 5 bases from V and 2 bases from J, with 10 bases between. CDR3 length: 14 residues. Germline lookup yields CDR1 SEHNR and CDR2 FQNEAQ (reference sequence). CDR3 in amino acids: CASSPGVPYNEQFF. Written as DNA, the CDR3 is TGTGCCAGCAGCCCGGGGGTCCCCTACAATGAGCAGTTCTTC. Complete variable domain (other parts from reference TRBV7-9 and TRBJ2-1): DTGVSQNPRHKITKRGQNVTFRCDPISEHNRLYWYRQTLGQGPEFLTYFQNEAQLEKSRLLSDRFSAERPKGSFSTLEIQRTEQGDSAMYLCASSPGVPYNEQFFGPGTRLTVL.

A remark on this clone: Other DNA sequences in the sample encode the same CDR3. The chain has TRBV4-1 and TRBJ2-1, with 14 positions matching TRBD2. The CDR3 is made up of 15 amino acids. V trimming: 3 bases; J trimming: 9 bases; junction bases outside the gene matches: 4. The germline V gene encodes CDR1 MGHRA and CDR2 YSYEKL. This chain's CDR3 is CASSQGLAGVGEQFF. The CDR3 coding sequence is TGCGCCAGCAGCCAGGGACTAGCGGGAGTCGGTGAGCAGTTCTTC.

The chain links TRBV5-1 to TRBJ2-7; TRBD2 matches at 10 bases. Trimming at V came to 4 bases and at J to 0 bases, leaving 7 bases not matched to a gene. The CDR3 length is 16 residues. Germline V lookup: CDR1 SGHRS, CDR2 YFSETQ. DNA for the CDR3: TGCGCCAGCAGCCCAACGACTAGCGGGCCCTCCTACGAGCAGTACTTC. Translated, it gives CASSPTTSGPSYEQYF.

The chain recombines TRBV27 with TRBJ1-2; TRBD1 might be the D (6 bases). Trimming pared 5 bases from V and 4 bases from J, leaving 14 bases between. Germline CDR1 and CDR2: MNHEY and SMNVEV (reference sequence). CDR3 size: 14 residues. The chain's CDR3 is CASSRDRRGYGYTF. Here the CDR3 DNA reads TGTGCCAGCAGTAGAGACAGGCGGGGCTATGGCTACACCTTC.

The sample holds a few counts of this clone. This chain joins TRBV28 and TRBJ2-1, with a possible D match to TRBD2 (6 bases). The length of the CDR3 is 14 residues. Germline assignment: CDR1 MDHEN and CDR2 SYDVKM. The V and J ends lost 8 bases and 0 bases respectively, with 11 bases between them. The CDR3 region has the DNA TGTGCCAGCCGTATCGGGGGCTCCTACAATGAGCAGTTCTTC. It is translated as CASRIGGSYNEQFF.

The chain is built from TRBV6-1 and TRBJ1-1; no definite D call. Germline V CDR1 and CDR2: MNHNS, SASEGT. Trimming cost V 4 bases and J 11 bases, with 14 bases left between them. The CDR3 runs 12 residues. CDR3 DNA: TGTGCCAGCAGTGGAGGTTCCTCCGGGGCTTTCTTT. Encoded protein: CASSGGSSGAFF.

This clone was seen a few times. This rearrangement joins TRBV15 to TRBJ1-5, with 9 bases fitting TRBD1. Germline CDR1 is LNHNV and CDR2 is YYDKDF (reference sequence). V lost 1 base and J lost 6; bases outside the gene matches: 4. The CDR3 totals 15 residues. The CDR3 DNA follows: TGTGCCACCAGCAGAGCCACAGGGGGCGTTCAGCCCCAGCATTTT. This sequence encodes CATSRATGGVQPQHF. Complete variable domain (other parts from reference TRBV15 and TRBJ1-5): DAMVIQNPRYQVTQFGKPVTLSCSQTLNHNVMYWYQQKSSQAPKLLFHYYDKDFNNEADTPDNFQSRRPNTSFCFLDIRSPGLGDTAMYLCATSRATGGVQPQHFGDGTRLSIL.

The chain recombines TRBV11-2 with TRBJ2-1, with unresolved D. The CDR3 spans 12 residues. V shed 5 bases and J shed 12 bases, with 14 bases lying between them. Germline loops: CDR1 SGHAT, CDR2 FQNNGV. CDR3 region: CASSPSQVGQFF. CDR3 DNA sequence: TGTGCCAGCAGCCCAAGCCAAGTAGGGCAGTTCTTC.

The chain joins TRBV28 to TRBJ2-1; 9 positions agree with TRBD2. The CDR3 is 20 amino acids. V shed 6 bases, J shed 0 bases, and the junction held 18 bases outside the gene matches. CDR1 is MDHEN, CDR2 SYDVKM, per germline. The CDR3 DNA is TGTGCCAGCAGGTCCTCCCGGGTAGCGGGAGCCCCGAGCTCCTACAATGAGCAGTTCTTC. Amino acids: CASRSSRVAGAPSSYNEQFF. Full variable domain (outside the CDR3, taken from reference TRBV28 and TRBJ2-1): DVKVTQSSRYLVKRTGEKVFLECVQDMDHENMFWYRQDPGLGLRLIYFSYDVKMKEKGDIPEGYSVSREKKERFSLILESASTNQTSMYLCASRSSRVAGAPSSYNEQFFGPGTRLTVL.

The chain couples TRBV12-2 to TRBJ2-2; the listed D gene, TRBD1, was not tested against the DNA. TRBV12-2 is designated a pseudogene. This CDR3 has 17 amino acids. CDR3 nucleotide sequence: TGTGCAAGTCGCTTAGACCCACAGGGGGCGAGCACCGGGGAGCTGTTTTTT. The encoded protein is CASRLDPQGASTGELFF.

This clone was detected only a few times. The V and J genes are TRBV4-2 and TRBJ1-4, with TRBD1 as a possible D gene (5 bases). The CDR3 has 12 residues. CDR1 and CDR2 (germline): LGHNA, YNFKEQ. The V gene lost 4 bases and the J gene lost 8 bases, with 8 bases spanning the gap. The CDR3 spells CASSPGGEKLFF. In DNA, the CDR3 is TGTGCCAGCAGCCCCGGGGGAGAAAAACTGTTTTTT.

The J gene is TRBJ1-2, the V gene TRBV6-5; TRBD1 is a possible D gene (5 bases). Trimming removed 3 bases from V and 0 bases from J, with 8 bases in between. CDR3 size: 14 residues. Germline CDR1 reads MNHEY; CDR2 reads SVGAGI. Here the CDR3 DNA reads TGTGCCAGCAGTTATCAGGGAGCTAACTATGGCTACACCTTC. It is translated as CASSYQGANYGYTF.

This clone was detected only a few times. The rearrangement uses TRBV9 and TRBJ2-1; either TRBD1 or TRBD2 may fit D (6 bases each). The CDR3 is 12 residues long. Germline V gene data show CDR1 as SGDLS and CDR2 as YYNGEE. V lost 0 bases and J lost 9, with 7 bases in between. The CDR3 sequence is CASSVEGGEQFF. Here the CDR3 DNA reads TGTGCCAGCAGCGTAGAGGGGGGTGAGCAGTTCTTC.

In its sample, this clone was seen a few times. The chain combines TRBV1 with TRBJ2-7. TRBV1 is tagged as a pseudogene. The CDR3 length is 13 residues. CDR3 protein: CTSSQVGPYEQYF. CDR3 nucleotide sequence: TGCACCAGCAGCCAAGTAGGGCCGTACGAGCAGTACTTC.